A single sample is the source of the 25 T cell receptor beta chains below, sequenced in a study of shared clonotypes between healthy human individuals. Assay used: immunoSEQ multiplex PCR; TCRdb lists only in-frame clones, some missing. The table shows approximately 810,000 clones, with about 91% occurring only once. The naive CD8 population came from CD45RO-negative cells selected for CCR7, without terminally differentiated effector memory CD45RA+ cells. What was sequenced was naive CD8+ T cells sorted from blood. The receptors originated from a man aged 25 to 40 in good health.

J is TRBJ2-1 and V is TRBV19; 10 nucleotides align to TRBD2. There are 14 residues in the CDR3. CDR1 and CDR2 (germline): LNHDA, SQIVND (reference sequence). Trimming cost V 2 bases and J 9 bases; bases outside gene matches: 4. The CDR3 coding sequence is TGTGCCAGTAGTATAACTAGCGGGGCCGGTGAGCAGTTCTTC. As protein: CASSITSGAGEQFF.

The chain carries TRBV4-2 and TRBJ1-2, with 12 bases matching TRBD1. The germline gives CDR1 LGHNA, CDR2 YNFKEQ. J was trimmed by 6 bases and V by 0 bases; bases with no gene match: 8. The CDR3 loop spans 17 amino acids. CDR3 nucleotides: TGTGCCAGCAGCCAAGACCCCGGGACAGGGGGCGTCAATGGCTACACCTTC. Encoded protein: CASSQDPGTGGVNGYTF.

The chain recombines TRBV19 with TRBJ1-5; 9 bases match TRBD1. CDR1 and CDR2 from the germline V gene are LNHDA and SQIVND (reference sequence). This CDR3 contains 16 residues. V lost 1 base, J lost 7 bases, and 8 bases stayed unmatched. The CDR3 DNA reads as TGTGCCAGTAGTATAGGGAAAGGGACAGGGTTGCAGCCCCAGCATTTT. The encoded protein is CASSIGKGTGLQPQHF.

CDR3 nucleotide sequence: TGTGCCAGCAGCTGGGGGGGAGAGCAGTACTTC. Its protein product is CASSWGGEQYF. V and J are TRBV11-2 and TRBJ2-7, with 7 bases matching TRBD2. Germline CDR1 is SGHAT and CDR2 is FQNNGV. The CDR3 has 11 amino acids. Trimming at V came to 4 bases and at J to 7 bases, leaving 1 base not matched to a gene.

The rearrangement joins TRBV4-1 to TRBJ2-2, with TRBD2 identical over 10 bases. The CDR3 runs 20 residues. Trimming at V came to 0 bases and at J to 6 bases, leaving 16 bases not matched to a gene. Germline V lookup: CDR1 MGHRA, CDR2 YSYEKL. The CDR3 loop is CASSQDGSPSGSGSAGELFF. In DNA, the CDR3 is TGCGCCAGCAGCCAAGATGGTAGCCCTAGCGGGAGTGGAAGTGCCGGGGAGCTGTTTTTT.

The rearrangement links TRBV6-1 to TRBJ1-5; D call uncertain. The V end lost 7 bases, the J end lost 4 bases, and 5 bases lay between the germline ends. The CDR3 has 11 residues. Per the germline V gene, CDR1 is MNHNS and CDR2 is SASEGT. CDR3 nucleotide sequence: TGTGCCAGCATGATTAATCAGCCCCAGCATTTT. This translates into CASMINQPQHF.

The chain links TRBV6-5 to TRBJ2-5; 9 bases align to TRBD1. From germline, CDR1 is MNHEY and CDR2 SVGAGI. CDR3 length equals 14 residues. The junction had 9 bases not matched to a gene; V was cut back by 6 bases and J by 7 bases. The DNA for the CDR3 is TGTGCCAGCAGCCCGGGACAGGGTGCGGGGACCCAGTACTTC. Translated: CASSPGQGAGTQYF.

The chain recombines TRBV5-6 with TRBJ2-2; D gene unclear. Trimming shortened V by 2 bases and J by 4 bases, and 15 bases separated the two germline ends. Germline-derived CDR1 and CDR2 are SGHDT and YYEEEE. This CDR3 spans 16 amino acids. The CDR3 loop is CASSFPGSPRTGELFF. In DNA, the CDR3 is TGTGCCAGCAGCTTCCCCGGGTCACCCCGCACCGGGGAGCTGTTTTTT.

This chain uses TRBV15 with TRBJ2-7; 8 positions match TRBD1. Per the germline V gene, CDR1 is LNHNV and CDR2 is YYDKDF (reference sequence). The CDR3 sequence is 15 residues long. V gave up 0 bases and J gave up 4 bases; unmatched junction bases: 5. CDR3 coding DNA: TGTGCCACCAGCAGAGATGCAGGGGGCGGGTACGAGCAGTACTTC. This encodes CATSRDAGGGYEQYF.

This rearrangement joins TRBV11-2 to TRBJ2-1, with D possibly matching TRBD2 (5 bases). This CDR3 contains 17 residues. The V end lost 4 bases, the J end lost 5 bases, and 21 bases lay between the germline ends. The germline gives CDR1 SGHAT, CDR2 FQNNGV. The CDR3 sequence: CASSSRLYGVADNEQFF. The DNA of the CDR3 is TGTGCCAGCAGCTCCAGACTTTACGGGGTCGCGGACAATGAGCAGTTCTTC.

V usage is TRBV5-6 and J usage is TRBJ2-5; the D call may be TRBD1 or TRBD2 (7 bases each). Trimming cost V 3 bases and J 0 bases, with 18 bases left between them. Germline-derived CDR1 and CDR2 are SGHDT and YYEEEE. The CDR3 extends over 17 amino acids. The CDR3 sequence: CASSSAYRGGYQETQYF. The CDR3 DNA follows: TGTGCCAGCAGCTCGGCCTACAGGGGAGGGTACCAAGAGACCCAGTACTTC. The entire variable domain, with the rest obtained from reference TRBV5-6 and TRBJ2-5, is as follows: DAGVTQSPTHLIKTRGQQVTLRCSPKSGHDTVSWYQQALGQGPQFIFQYYEEEERQRGNFPDRFSGHQFPNYSSELNVNALLLGDSALYLCASSSAYRGGYQETQYFGPGTRLLVL.

The CDR3 coding sequence is TGTGCCAGCAGTTCCCAGGCTTTAGGAGCAAGCAACACCGGGGAGCTGTTTTTT. Amino acids: CASSSQALGASNTGELFF. V is TRBV27 and J is TRBJ2-2, with D uncertain. The germline CDR1 and CDR2 sequences are MNHEY and SMNVEV (reference sequence). The V end lost 4 bases, the J end lost 2 bases, and 20 bases lay between the germline ends. CDR3 length equals 18 residues.

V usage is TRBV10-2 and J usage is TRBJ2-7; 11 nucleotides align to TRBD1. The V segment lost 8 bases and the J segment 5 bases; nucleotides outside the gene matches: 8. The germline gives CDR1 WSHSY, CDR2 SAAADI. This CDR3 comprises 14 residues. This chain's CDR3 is CASGQGARPDEQYF. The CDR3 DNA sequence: TGCGCCAGCGGACAGGGGGCGCGTCCAGACGAGCAGTACTTC.

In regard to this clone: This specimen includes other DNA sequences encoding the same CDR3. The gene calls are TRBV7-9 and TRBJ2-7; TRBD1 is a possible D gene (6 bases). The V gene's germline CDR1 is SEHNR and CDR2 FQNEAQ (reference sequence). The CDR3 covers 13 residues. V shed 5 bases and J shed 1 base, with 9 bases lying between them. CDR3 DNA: TGTGCCAGCAGCCCTGGACAGTCCTACGAGCAGTACTTC. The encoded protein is CASSPGQSYEQYF.

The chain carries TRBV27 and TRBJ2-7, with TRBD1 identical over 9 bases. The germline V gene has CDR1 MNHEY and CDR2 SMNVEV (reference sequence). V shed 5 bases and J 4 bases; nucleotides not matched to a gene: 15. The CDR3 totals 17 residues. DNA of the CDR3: TGTGCCAGCAGTCTGCGACAGGGGGTTAATTCGGGTTACGAGCAGTACTTC. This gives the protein CASSLRQGVNSGYEQYF.

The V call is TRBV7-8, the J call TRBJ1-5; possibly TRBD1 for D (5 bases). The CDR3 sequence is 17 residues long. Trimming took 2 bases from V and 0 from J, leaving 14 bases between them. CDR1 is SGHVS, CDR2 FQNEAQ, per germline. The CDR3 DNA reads TGTGCCAGCAGCTTACGGAGAACAGGACTTAGCAATCAGCCCCAGCATTTT. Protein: CASSLRRTGLSNQPQHF.

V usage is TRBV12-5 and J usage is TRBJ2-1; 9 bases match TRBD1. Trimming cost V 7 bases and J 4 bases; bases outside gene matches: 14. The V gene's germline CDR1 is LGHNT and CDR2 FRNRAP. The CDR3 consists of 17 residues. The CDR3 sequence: CASASRPGQGLYNEQFF. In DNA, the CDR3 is TGTGCTAGTGCCTCACGGCCGGGACAGGGCCTATACAATGAGCAGTTCTTC.

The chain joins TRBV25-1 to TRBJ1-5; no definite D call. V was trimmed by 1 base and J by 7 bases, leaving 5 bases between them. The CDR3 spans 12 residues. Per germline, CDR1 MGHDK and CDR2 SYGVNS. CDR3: CASSELGQPQHF. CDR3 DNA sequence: TGTGCCAGCAGTGAATTGGGGCAGCCCCAGCATTTT.

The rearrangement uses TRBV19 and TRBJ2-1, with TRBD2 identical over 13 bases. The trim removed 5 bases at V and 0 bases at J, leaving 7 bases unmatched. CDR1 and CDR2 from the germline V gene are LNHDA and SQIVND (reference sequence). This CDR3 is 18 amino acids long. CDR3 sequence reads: CASSPGTSGASSYNEQFF. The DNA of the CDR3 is TGTGCCAGTAGTCCAGGGACTAGCGGGGCCAGCTCCTACAATGAGCAGTTCTTC.

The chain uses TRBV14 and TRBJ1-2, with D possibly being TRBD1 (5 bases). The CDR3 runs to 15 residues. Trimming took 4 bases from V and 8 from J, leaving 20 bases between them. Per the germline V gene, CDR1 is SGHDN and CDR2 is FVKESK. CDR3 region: CASSPIARPGEGYTF. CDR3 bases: TGTGCCAGCAGCCCCATCGCTCGGCCGGGGGAAGGCTACACCTTC.

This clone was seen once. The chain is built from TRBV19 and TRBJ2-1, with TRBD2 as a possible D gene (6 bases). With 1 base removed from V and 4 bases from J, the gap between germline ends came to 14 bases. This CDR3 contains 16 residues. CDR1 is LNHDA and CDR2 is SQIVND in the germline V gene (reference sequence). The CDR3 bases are TGTGCCAGTAGTATAGGGAGTAAGCGGGTTTACAATGAGCAGTTCTTC. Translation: CASSIGSKRVYNEQFF.

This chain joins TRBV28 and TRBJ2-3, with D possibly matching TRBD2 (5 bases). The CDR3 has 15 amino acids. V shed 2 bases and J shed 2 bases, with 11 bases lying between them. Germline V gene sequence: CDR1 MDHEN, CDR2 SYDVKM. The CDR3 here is CASSLTSGNTDTQYF. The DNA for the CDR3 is TGTGCCAGCAGTTTAACTTCGGGAAACACAGATACGCAGTATTTT.

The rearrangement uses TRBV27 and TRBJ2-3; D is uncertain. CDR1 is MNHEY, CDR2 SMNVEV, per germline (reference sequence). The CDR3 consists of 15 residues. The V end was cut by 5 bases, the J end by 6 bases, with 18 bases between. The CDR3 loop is CASSPHNYRTDTQYF. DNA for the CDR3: TGTGCCAGCAGTCCCCATAACTACAGAACTGATACGCAGTATTTT.

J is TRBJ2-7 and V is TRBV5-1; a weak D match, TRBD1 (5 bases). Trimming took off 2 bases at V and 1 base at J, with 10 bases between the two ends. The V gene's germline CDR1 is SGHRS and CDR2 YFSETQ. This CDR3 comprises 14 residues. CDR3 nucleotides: TGCGCCAGCAGCTTCTCGGCAGGGTCCTACGAGCAGTACTTC. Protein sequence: CASSFSAGSYEQYF.

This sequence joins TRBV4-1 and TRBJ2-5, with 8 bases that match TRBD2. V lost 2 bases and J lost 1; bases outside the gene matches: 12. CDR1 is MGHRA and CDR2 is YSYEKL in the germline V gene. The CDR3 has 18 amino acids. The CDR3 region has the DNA TGCGCCAGCAGCCAAACCGAAGCATTAGCGGGAACCCAAGAGACCCAGTACTTC. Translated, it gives CASSQTEALAGTQETQYF.